This record looks at one T cell receptor (beta chain) sequence and its context. Its antigen is still unknown. Clones were read by immunoSEQ multiplex PCR, and TCRdb kept only the in-frame ones, dropping some. The table includes hundreds of thousands of clones, about 74% detected once. The data were taken from a study of shared clonotypes between healthy human individuals. General observations from the study: Larger estimated richness was generally recorded for naive subsets relative to memory subsets. Among donors, the sharing of clonotypes was expected to be influenced by sequencing depth.

Trimming at V came to 4 bases and at J to 8 bases, leaving 7 bases not matched to a gene. Looked up from germline, CDR1 is MNHNS and CDR2 is SASEGT. There are 13 residues in the CDR3. The J gene is TRBJ1-2, the V gene TRBV6-1; 7 nucleotides line up with TRBD1. Sequencing input: memory CD4+ T cells sorted from blood. Regarding subset: CD45RA-negative fraction. The TCR originated in a woman aged 25 to 39 in good health. As DNA, the CDR3 is TGTGCCAGCAGTGTGGGACAGCGCGGAGGCTACACCTTC. Encoded protein: CASSVGQRGGYTF.